This TCR beta chain was captured by sequencing in a study of OX40 agonist ivuxolimab in advanced cancers. TCRdb keeps only in-frame clones here, not all; method: immunoSEQ multiplex PCR. The table has 75,000 to 90,000 clones, around nine tenths seen once. The CDR3 has 17 amino acids. Germline V lookup: CDR1 LGHNA, CDR2 YNFKEQ. With 0 bases clipped from V and 5 bases from J, the junction kept 7 bases outside the gene matches. This sequence originates from an adult with an advanced solid tumor such as melanoma, head and neck, liver or kidney cancer. The chain uses TRBV4-2 and TRBJ2-3, with 11 bases lining up with TRBD2. Sample: CD4+ or CD8+ T cells sorted from blood, taken in a trial of the OX40 agonist ivuxolimab. CDR3 sequence reads: CASSQDRLAGGGDTQYF. The CDR3 region has the DNA TGTGCCAGCAGCCAAGATCGATTAGCGGGAGGGGGAGATACGCAGTATTTT.